This TCR beta chain stems from a study of neurological immune-mediated disorders. Broader study findings: The absence of any CDR3 amino acid sequence shared by expanded clones across subjects suggests that repertoires were private in all groups.

In its sample, this clonotype was seen many times. Its target is unknown. PBMCs stored at -80 C, numbering 2 million, were the origin of the unsorted libraries. With 10-nucleotide random UMIs, 5'RACE was used to make the cDNA. From 15-18 subjects, every sequencing run obtained over 200 million TCR-beta sequences. TCRdb reprocessed the 5' RACE reads via MiXCR and lists one record per CDR3 protein. The repertoire has 25,000 to 35,000 distinct CDR3 sequences, roughly 12% of them found once; the top ten carry almost 8%. The CDR3 length is 13 residues. V dropped 2 bases and J dropped 6 bases, with 11 bases sitting between them. Germline CDR1 reads SGHRS; CDR2 reads YFSETQ.

Specimen: PBMCs. The chain is built from TRBV5-1 and TRBJ1-2; D not certain. The TCR originated in a man in his sixties in good health. The CDR3 DNA follows: TGCGCCAGCAGCTTTGCGGCAGTCGATGGCTACACCTTC. This translates into CASSFAAVDGYTF.